A single TCR beta chain is shown here with its context. Its specificity is not known. Data came from immunoSEQ multiplex PCR; TCRdb stores just in-frame clones and leaves some out. The sample yields 200,000 to 300,000 clones, more than 80% seen once. The sample belongs to a study of T cell responses to AZD1222 COVID-19 vaccine. About the study: Investigators merged groups given second doses at roughly 4 or roughly 12 weeks. Study-wide points: Compared with day 0, the breadth and depth of the Spike-specific TCR repertoire rose significantly after two doses of AZD1222. In all cases, repertoires were sampled only after the peak T cell response.

The CDR3 is 14 amino acids. The ends were cut back, 4 bases at V and 9 bases at J, with 18 bases in the middle. Germline CDR1 SGDLS, CDR2 YYNGEE. The V and J genes are TRBV9 and TRBJ2-3, with a weak D call TRBD2 (6 bases). This specimen consisted of peripheral blood, obtained on day 0 of AZD1222 vaccination. The receptor's source is an adult in good health. CDR3 sequence: CASSSQPSEGTQYF. In DNA form, the CDR3 reads TGTGCCAGCAGCTCACAACCTAGCGAGGGGACGCAGTATTTT. Complete variable domain (other parts from reference TRBV9 and TRBJ2-3): DSGVTQTPKHLITATGQRVTLRCSPRSGDLSVYWYQQSLDQGLQFLIQYYNGEERAKGNILERFSAQQFPDLHSELNLSSLELGDSALYFCASSSQPSEGTQYFGPGTRLTVL.